Each of the 32 T cell receptor beta chains below was sequenced from the same sample in a study of T cells in Graves' hyperthyroidism and ophthalmopathy. TCR beta CDR3 sequences were amplified from RNA transcripts. An initial round of RT-PCR targeting the TCR CDR3 relied on the HTBI primer set. TCRdb called the multiplex PCR reads again in MiXCR, with one record for every CDR3 protein. The sample lists approximately 300,000 distinct CDR3 sequences; less than 20% were seen once. Sequencing was done on a sample of blood. These receptors were obtained from a man in his fifties with Graves' ophthalmopathy.

In this sample, this clonotype turned up many times. This chain uses TRBV20-1 with TRBJ1-5, with D perhaps TRBD1 (6 bases). The CDR3 spans 16 residues. V was clipped by 6 bases and J by 4 bases, with 22 bases between them. CDR1 and CDR2 (germline): DFQATT, SNEGSKA (reference sequence). The CDR3, as DNA: TGCAGTGCCCGTCACAGGGTCGTCGATCGAAATCAGCCCCAGCATTTT. It is translated as CSARHRVVDRNQPQHF.

The chain is built from TRBV20-1 and TRBJ2-5, with 9 bases lining up with TRBD2. CDR1 is DFQATT, CDR2 SNEGSKA, per germline (reference sequence). The CDR3 is made up of 19 amino acids. The junction had 17 bases not matched to a gene; V was cut back by 0 bases and J by 3 bases. Written as DNA, the CDR3 is TGCAGTGCTAGAGATTCGGCCGCGGGAGGGCCCCCGTTAGAAGAGACCCAGTACTTC. This translates into CSARDSAAGGPPLEETQYF.

This clonotype was detected many times. The chain has TRBV11-3 and TRBJ2-7; 10 positions match TRBD1. Germline assignment: CDR1 SGHNT and CDR2 YENEEA. CDR3 length: 14 amino acids. V shed 4 bases, J shed 5 bases, and the junction held 5 bases outside the gene matches. CDR3 region: CASSSGTGDNEQYF. The DNA of the CDR3 is TGTGCCAGCAGCTCGGGGACAGGGGATAACGAGCAGTACTTC.

The genes are TRBV19 and TRBJ2-1; 9 nucleotides agree with TRBD2. The V gene end was trimmed by 3 bases and the J gene end by 5 bases; junction bases not matched to a gene: 5. The germline CDR1 and CDR2 sequences are LNHDA and SQIVND (reference sequence). The CDR3 covers 15 residues. This CDR3 reads CASSIPSGVNNEQFF. Written as DNA, the CDR3 is TGTGCCAGTAGTATCCCTAGCGGGGTAAACAATGAGCAGTTCTTC.

This clonotype has more than one count but fewer than ten. The DNA of the CDR3 is TGTGCCAGCAGTCCAACTCAGGGGGGGGGTTACGAGCAGTACTTC. It yields the protein CASSPTQGGGYEQYF. The chain employs TRBV28 and TRBJ2-7, with D perhaps assigned TRBD1 or TRBD2 (7 bases each). Germline CDR1 MDHEN, CDR2 SYDVKM. V was pared by 5 bases and J by 4 bases, with 18 bases between. The CDR3 is 15 residues long.

This clonotype has a count of ten or more. V and J are TRBV24-1 and TRBJ2-2, with TRBD1 matching 7 bases. Germline values: CDR1 KGHDR, CDR2 SFDVKD. J was trimmed by 3 bases and V by 4 bases; bases with no gene match: 4. This CDR3 has 15 residues. CDR3 DNA: TGTGCCACCAGTGAAGGGACAGTAGACACCGGGGAGCTGTTTTTT. It specifies CATSEGTVDTGELFF.

This clonotype showed up many times. The chain carries TRBV7-9 and TRBJ2-5, with 11 positions matching TRBD2. The V gene end was trimmed by 3 bases and the J gene end by 1 base; junction bases not matched to a gene: 7. This CDR3 is built from 17 residues. The V gene's germline CDR1 is SEHNR and CDR2 FQNEAQ (reference sequence). CDR3 sequence (DNA): TGTGCCAGCAGCTTGTGGGGGACTAGCGGCTCCCAAGAGACCCAGTACTTC. As protein: CASSLWGTSGSQETQYF.

This clonotype came up many times. The gene calls are TRBV3-1 and TRBJ2-7; D remains ambiguous. V was cut by 0 bases and J by 2 bases, with 8 bases left in between. The CDR3 has 14 amino acids. Germline V gene lookup returns CDR1 LGHDT and CDR2 YNNKEL (reference sequence). The CDR3 DNA sequence: TGTGCCAGCAGCCAAGAAGCAGTCACCTACGAGCAGTACTTC. Protein product: CASSQEAVTYEQYF.

This clonotype was recorded only once. J is TRBJ2-1 and V is TRBV19; D perhaps matches TRBD1 (5 bases). Per germline, CDR1 LNHDA and CDR2 SQIVND (reference sequence). V lost 3 bases, J lost 4 bases, and 19 bases lay in between. The CDR3 length is 17 residues. CDR3 region: CASSIKDIWGPYNEQFF. The DNA of the CDR3 is TGTGCCAGTAGTATTAAGGATATCTGGGGCCCTTACAATGAGCAGTTCTTC.

The CDR3 bases are TGTGCCAGCAGCGTAACAGGGGCCACCGATACGCAGTATTTT. Amino acids: CASSVTGATDTQYF. V and J are TRBV6-1 and TRBJ2-3, with 7 bases identical to TRBD1. CDR3 length: 14 residues. J gave up 6 bases and V 6 bases, and 9 bases lay outside the gene matches. Germline lookup yields CDR1 MNHNS and CDR2 SASEGT.

This clonotype occurred many times. The chain has TRBV28 and TRBJ1-5; no reliable D call. The V end lost 1 base, the J end lost 3 bases, and 10 bases lay between the germline ends. CDR1 MDHEN and CDR2 SYDVKM come from the germline V gene. The CDR3 totals 15 residues. The CDR3 sequence: CASSLSLRANQPQHF. The CDR3 bases are TGTGCCAGCAGTTTATCCCTAAGGGCCAATCAGCCCCAGCATTTT.

The rearrangement links TRBV19 to TRBJ2-7; 11 bases fit TRBD1. Germline V lookup: CDR1 LNHDA, CDR2 SQIVND (reference sequence). V lost 3 bases to trimming and J lost 4 bases; unmatched junction nucleotides: 8. The CDR3 contains 16 residues. This CDR3 reads CASSIRRDRGVYEQYF. CDR3 DNA sequence: TGTGCCAGTAGTATCCGCCGGGACAGGGGGGTGTACGAGCAGTACTTC.

In its sample, this clonotype was seen many times. The chain carries TRBV5-1 and TRBJ2-4; TRBD2 matches 11 bases. With 3 bases clipped from V and 3 bases from J, the junction kept 2 bases outside the gene matches. This CDR3 contains 15 residues. Looked up from germline, CDR1 is SGHRS and CDR2 is YFSETQ. CDR3 amino acids: CASSSGLADKNIQYF. CDR3 coding DNA: TGCGCCAGCAGCTCGGGACTAGCGGACAAAAACATTCAGTACTTC.

The CDR3 nucleotides are TGTGCCAGCAGCCTTACCGGGACTAGCGGGACGGATACGCAGTATTTT. Translated: CASSLTGTSGTDTQYF. The chain recombines TRBV7-2 with TRBJ2-3; 13 nucleotides match TRBD2. The CDR3 extends over 16 amino acids. V was pared by 5 bases and J by 6 bases, with 8 bases of the junction left unmatched. In germline, CDR1 is SGHTA, CDR2 FQGNSA.

This clonotype was counted at least ten times. V is TRBV20-1 and J is TRBJ1-5; maybe TRBD1 (6 bases). The CDR3 totals 14 residues. The V end was cut by 3 bases, the J end by 4 bases, with 13 bases between. Germline V gene sequence: CDR1 DFQATT, CDR2 SNEGSKA (reference sequence). The CDR3: CSASGGATNQPQHF. The CDR3 DNA reads TGCAGTGCTAGCGGGGGGGCGACGAATCAGCCCCAGCATTTT.

This clonotype was observed many times. The chain is built from TRBV30 and TRBJ1-1, with 7 bases identical to TRBD1. Germline V gene sequence: CDR1 GTSNPN, CDR2 SVGIG (reference sequence). J gave up 7 bases and V 5 bases, and 1 base lay outside the gene matches. The CDR3 is 10 amino acids. The CDR3 here is CAWGQVEAFF. The CDR3 DNA sequence: TGTGCCTGGGGACAGGTTGAAGCTTTCTTT. Filled out from reference TRBV30 and TRBJ1-1, the complete variable domain reads SQTIHQWPATLVQPVGSPLSLECTVEGTSNPNLYWYRQAAGRGLQLLFYSVGIGQISSEVPQNLSASRPQDRQFILSSKKLLLSDSGFYLCAWGQVEAFFGQGTRLTVV.

This clonotype was counted many times. The rearrangement uses TRBV11-2 and TRBJ2-1, with 10 bases lining up with TRBD2. Unmatched junction bases numbered 10, after V lost 2 bases and J lost 6 bases. Germline CDR1 is SGHAT and CDR2 is FQNNGV. CDR3 length: 17 residues. The CDR3 region has the DNA TGTGCCAGCAGCTTATCATCCGTAGCGGGAGGCAGCAATGAGCAGTTCTTC. Amino acids: CASSLSSVAGGSNEQFF.

At least ten counts were recorded for this clonotype. The rearrangement joins TRBV5-8 to TRBJ2-5; no reliable D call. V was clipped by 3 bases and J by 2 bases, with 14 bases between them. There are 15 residues in the CDR3. Germline V gene lookup returns CDR1 SGHTS and CDR2 YDEGEE. CDR3 sequence: CASSSLTSVQETQYF. The CDR3 nucleotides are TGTGCCAGCAGCTCCCTTACGTCGGTGCAAGAGACCCAGTACTTC.

This chain connects TRBV19 to TRBJ2-1; TRBD2 matches at 13 bases. The trim removed 7 bases at V and 0 bases at J, leaving 9 bases unmatched. This CDR3 spans 18 amino acids. Germline V gene data show CDR1 as LNHDA and CDR2 as SQIVND (reference sequence). CDR3 loop: CASTKLAGGRSSYNEQFF. CDR3 bases: TGTGCCAGTACCAAACTAGCGGGAGGGCGGAGCTCCTACAATGAGCAGTTCTTC.

There are a few counts of this clonotype. V and J are TRBV13 and TRBJ2-7, with 7 bases aligning to TRBD2. Losses at the gene ends were 3 bases for V and 3 bases for J; bases not matched to a gene: 8. CDR1 and CDR2 from the germline V gene are PRHDT and FYEKMQ (reference sequence). The CDR3 consists of 15 residues. DNA for the CDR3: TGTGCCAGCAGCTTCTCGGGGGAGGGCCGCTACGAGCAGTACTTC. The encoded protein is CASSFSGEGRYEQYF.

The CDR3 DNA reads as TGTGCCAGCAGTTTTCGTCGGGGGAGCTCCTACAATGAGCAGTTCTTC. It encodes CASSFRRGSSYNEQFF. The chain has TRBV12-3 or TRBV12-4 and TRBJ2-1; D is possibly TRBD2 (6 bases). The V and J ends lost 3 bases and 0 bases respectively, with 12 bases between them. The length of the CDR3 is 16 residues.

The chain is built from TRBV24-1 and TRBJ2-5; possibly TRBD1 or TRBD2 for D (5 bases each). Germline-derived CDR1 and CDR2 are KGHDR and SFDVKD. V was trimmed by 11 bases and J by 1 base, leaving 28 bases between them. This CDR3 has 18 residues. This CDR3 is CAIPQGRGLGEPQETQYF. The CDR3 nucleotides read TGTGCCATCCCTCAGGGTCGCGGGCTAGGGGAACCCCAAGAGACCCAGTACTTC.

At least ten counts were recorded for this clonotype. The J gene is TRBJ2-5, the V gene TRBV2, with unresolved D. Germline loops: CDR1 SNHLY, CDR2 FYNNEI. CDR3 length: 12 residues. V was cut by 3 bases and J by 8 bases, with 10 bases left in between. The CDR3 DNA sequence: TGTGCCAGCAGTGAGGGCACAACCACCCAGTACTTC. Amino acids: CASSEGTTTQYF. The full variable domain, rest sourced from reference TRBV2 and TRBJ2-5, is EPEVTQTPSHQVTQMGQEVILRCVPISNHLYFYWYRQILGQKVEFLVSFYNNEISEKSEIFDDQFSVERPDGSNFTLKIRSTKLEDSAMYFCASSEGTTTQYFGPGTRLLVL.

The chain carries TRBV20-1 and TRBJ2-7; the match to TRBD1 covers 8 bases. Germline V gene lookup returns CDR1 DFQATT and CDR2 SNEGSKA (reference sequence). There are 15 residues in the CDR3. With V trimmed by 6 bases and J by 6 bases, 16 bases remained unmatched. For the CDR3, the DNA is TGCAGTGCCCCGTTAGGGGCAGGGGGCGCATTCGAGCAGTACTTC. It is translated as CSAPLGAGGAFEQYF.

Only a few counts were recorded for this clonotype. The rearrangement links TRBV6-1 to TRBJ2-1; D not resolved. Trimming removed 1 base from V and 8 bases from J, with 15 bases in between. The CDR3 contains 15 residues. Germline V gene lookup returns CDR1 MNHNS and CDR2 SASEGT. The CDR3 nucleotides are TGTGCCAGCAGTGAAGACACAGTTCCGAGCGATGAGCAGTTCTTC. Its translation is CASSEDTVPSDEQFF.

The V and J genes are TRBV28 and TRBJ1-1; perhaps TRBD1 as D (5 bases). The V gene lost 6 bases and the J gene lost 0 bases, with 11 bases spanning the gap. CDR1 MDHEN and CDR2 SYDVKM come from the germline V gene. The length of the CDR3 is 14 residues. The CDR3 spells CASSNRPMNTEAFF. The CDR3, as DNA: TGTGCCAGCAGCAACAGGCCAATGAACACTGAAGCTTTCTTT.

The rearrangement links TRBV28 to TRBJ2-3; 9 positions agree with TRBD1. CDR3 length: 13 residues. Germline-derived CDR1 and CDR2 are MDHEN and SYDVKM. The V gene end was trimmed by 3 bases and the J gene end by 8 bases; junction bases not matched to a gene: 3. This chain's CDR3 is CASSFTGQGTQYF. The CDR3 nucleotides are TGTGCCAGCAGTTTTACGGGACAGGGTACGCAGTATTTT.

This clonotype was seen many times. This chain joins TRBV12-3 or TRBV12-4 and TRBJ1-2; perhaps TRBD1 as D (6 bases). V was shortened by 3 bases and J by 1 base, with 12 bases between the two germline ends. The CDR3 has 15 amino acids. The CDR3: CASSFGQKINYGYTF. The CDR3 DNA follows: TGTGCCAGCAGTTTCGGACAGAAAATTAACTATGGCTACACCTTC.

This chain connects TRBV19 to TRBJ2-1; TRBD2 is a possible D gene (6 bases). The CDR3 consists of 18 residues. CDR1 is LNHDA and CDR2 is SQIVND in the germline V gene (reference sequence). V was shortened by 3 bases and J by 6 bases, with 24 bases between the two germline ends. DNA for the CDR3: TGTGCCAGTAGTATTAAGGGTAGTCCCGGGAGATTCTCCAATGAGCAGTTCTTC. Residues: CASSIKGSPGRFSNEQFF.

This clonotype has ten or more counts. The gene calls are TRBV7-3 and TRBJ2-1; no definite D call. The CDR3 is 12 residues long. V shed 4 bases and J shed 9 bases, with 10 bases lying between them. Germline V gene data show CDR1 as SGHTA and CDR2 as FQGTGA. The CDR3 nucleotides read TGTGCCAGCAGCTCGCCCTTCTCTGAGCAGTTCTTC. It encodes CASSSPFSEQFF. The complete variable domain, with remaining parts taken from reference TRBV7-3 and TRBJ2-1, reads GAGVSQTPSNKVTEKGKYVELRCDPISGHTALYWYRQSLGQGPEFLIYFQGTGAADDSGLPNDRFFAVRPEGSVSTLKIQRTERGDSAVYLCASSSPFSEQFFGPGTRLTVL.

There are a few counts of this clonotype. This chain links TRBV4-2 with TRBJ2-2; 9 nucleotides align to TRBD2. This CDR3 region has 20 residues. The germline V gene encodes CDR1 LGHNA and CDR2 YNFKEQ. V lost 0 bases and J lost 0; bases outside the gene matches: 11. CDR3 sequence: CASSQEASAGGRTNTGELFF. As DNA, the CDR3 is TGTGCCAGCAGCCAAGAAGCATCAGCGGGAGGACGAACGAACACCGGGGAGCTGTTTTTT.

The V gene is TRBV25-1, the J gene TRBJ1-1; 7 bases are shared with TRBD1. Germline-derived CDR1 and CDR2 are MGHDK and SYGVNS. The CDR3 contains 15 residues. Trimming removed 4 bases from V and 2 bases from J; junction bases left unmatched: 7. CDR3 in amino acids: CASSVSTGVNTEAFF. The CDR3 region has the DNA TGTGCCAGCAGTGTCTCCACAGGGGTAAACACTGAAGCTTTCTTT.